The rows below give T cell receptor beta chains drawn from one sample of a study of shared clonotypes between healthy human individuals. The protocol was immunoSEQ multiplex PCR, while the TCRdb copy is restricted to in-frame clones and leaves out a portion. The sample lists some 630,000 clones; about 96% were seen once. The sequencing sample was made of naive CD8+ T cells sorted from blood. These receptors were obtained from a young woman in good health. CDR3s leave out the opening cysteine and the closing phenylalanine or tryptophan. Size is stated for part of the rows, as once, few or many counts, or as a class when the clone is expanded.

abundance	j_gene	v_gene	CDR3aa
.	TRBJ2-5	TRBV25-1	ASITGGAGETQY
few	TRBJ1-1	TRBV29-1	SVTAGAGITEAF
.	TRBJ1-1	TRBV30	AWSAGQLNTEAF
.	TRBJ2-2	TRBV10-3	AISGPTGKAANTGELF
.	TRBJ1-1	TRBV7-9	ASSNIQGSRGLAF
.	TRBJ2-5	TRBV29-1	SVGAGAGVETQY
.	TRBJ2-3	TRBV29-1	SVGSGLAGSTDTQY
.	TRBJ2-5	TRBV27	ASSPRTGHGETQY
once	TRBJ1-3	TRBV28	ASSFQSSGNTIY
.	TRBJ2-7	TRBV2	AKTSGTGEQY
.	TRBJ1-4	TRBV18	ASSPPQNEKLF
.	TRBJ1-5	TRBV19	ASSIGSRGNQPQH
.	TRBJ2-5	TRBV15	ATSRGGEERTQY
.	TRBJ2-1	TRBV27	ASKFRDWGFDEQF
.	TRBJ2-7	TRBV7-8	ASSWGTGRTYEQY
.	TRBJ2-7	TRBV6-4	ASSYGLGYEQY
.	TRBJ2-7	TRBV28	ASRISGDEQY
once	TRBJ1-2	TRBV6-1	ASSEGSPSYGYT
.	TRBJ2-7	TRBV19	ASSPDGNYEQY
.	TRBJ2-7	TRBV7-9	ASTREPGGKRAGYEQY
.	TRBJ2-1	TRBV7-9	ASSPGQGAGNEQF
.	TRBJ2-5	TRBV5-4	ASSSAAQETQY
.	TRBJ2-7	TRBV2	ASSGGDRGSHEQY
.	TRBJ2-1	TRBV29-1	SVEGGPHAF
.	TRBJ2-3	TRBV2	ASGTSGRAMLAQY
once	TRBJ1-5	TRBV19	ASRAQLLNQPQH
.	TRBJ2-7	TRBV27	ASSPGTSGRFSEQY
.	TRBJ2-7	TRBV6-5	ASSYGSSEQY
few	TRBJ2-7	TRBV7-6	ASSLGNLEQY
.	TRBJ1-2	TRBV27	ASKPGRTLGYT
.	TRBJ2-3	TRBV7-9	ASSSTVGGPADTQY
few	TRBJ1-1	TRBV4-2	ASSQSLNTEAF
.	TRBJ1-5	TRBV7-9	ASSPQEGDQPQH
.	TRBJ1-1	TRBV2	ASSAWVHTEAF
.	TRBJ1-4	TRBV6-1	ASRGQVSRSEKLF
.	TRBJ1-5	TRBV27	ASSNSGTYNQPQH
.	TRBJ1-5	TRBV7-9	ASSLEDRVQPQH
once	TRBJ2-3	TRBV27	ASSSGLRTDTQY
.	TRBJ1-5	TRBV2	ASSEALRDTYSNQPQH
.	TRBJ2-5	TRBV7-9	ASSTWDSQETQY
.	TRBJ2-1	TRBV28	ASSLSHTTGGAYNEQF
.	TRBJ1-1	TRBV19	ATRAPNTEAF
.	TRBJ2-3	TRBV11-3	ASSLDFGTQY
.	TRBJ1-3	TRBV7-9	ASIPQQGVFGNTIY
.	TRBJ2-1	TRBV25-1	ASSESVWDSGIEQF
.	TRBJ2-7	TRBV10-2	ASRPRDRVYEQY
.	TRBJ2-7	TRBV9	ASSGPSYEQY
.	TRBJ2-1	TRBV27	ASRLTYNEQF
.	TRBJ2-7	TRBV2	ASREQGIPNTYEQY
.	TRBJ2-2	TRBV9	ASSARTANTGELF
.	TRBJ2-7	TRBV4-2	ASSPGEGSYEQY
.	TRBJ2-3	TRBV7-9	ASNSRLTDTQY
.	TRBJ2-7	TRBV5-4	ASSKTSAYEQY